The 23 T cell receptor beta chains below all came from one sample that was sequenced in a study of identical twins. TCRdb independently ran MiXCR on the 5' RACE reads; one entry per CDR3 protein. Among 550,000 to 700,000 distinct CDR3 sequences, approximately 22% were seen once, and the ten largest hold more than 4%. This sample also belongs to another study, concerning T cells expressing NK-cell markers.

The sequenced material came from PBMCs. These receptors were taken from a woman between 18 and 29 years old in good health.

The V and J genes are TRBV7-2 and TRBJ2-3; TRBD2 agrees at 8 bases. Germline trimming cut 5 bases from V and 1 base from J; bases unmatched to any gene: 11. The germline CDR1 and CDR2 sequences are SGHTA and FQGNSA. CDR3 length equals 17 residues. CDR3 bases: TGTGCCAGCAGCCTAATATCGACTAGCGCGGGCACAGATACGCAGTATTTT. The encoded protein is CASSLISTSAGTDTQYF.

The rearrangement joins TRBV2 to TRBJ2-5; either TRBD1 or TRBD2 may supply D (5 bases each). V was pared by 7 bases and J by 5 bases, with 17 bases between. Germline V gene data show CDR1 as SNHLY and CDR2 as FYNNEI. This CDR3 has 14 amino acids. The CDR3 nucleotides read TGTGCCAGCACTACTGGAGACAGCGGTGAGACCCAGTACTTC. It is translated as CASTTGDSGETQYF.

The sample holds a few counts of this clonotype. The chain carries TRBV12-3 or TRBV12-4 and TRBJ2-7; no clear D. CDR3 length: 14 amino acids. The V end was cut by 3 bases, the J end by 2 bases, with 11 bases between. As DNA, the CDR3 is TGTGCCAGCAGTTTCCCTCCACAAACCTACGAGCAGTACTTC. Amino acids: CASSFPPQTYEQYF.

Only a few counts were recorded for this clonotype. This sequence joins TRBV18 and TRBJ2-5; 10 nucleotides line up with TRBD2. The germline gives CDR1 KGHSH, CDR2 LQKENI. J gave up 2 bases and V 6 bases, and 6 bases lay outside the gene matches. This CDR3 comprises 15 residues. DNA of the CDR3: TGTGCCAGCTCGCCGCCAGCGGGGGGGCAAGAGACCCAGTACTTC. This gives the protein CASSPPAGGQETQYF.

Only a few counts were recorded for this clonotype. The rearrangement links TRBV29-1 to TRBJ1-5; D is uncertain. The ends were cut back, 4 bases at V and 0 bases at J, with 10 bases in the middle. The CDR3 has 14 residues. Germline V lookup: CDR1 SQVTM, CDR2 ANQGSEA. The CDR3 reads CSVGDSYSNQPQHF. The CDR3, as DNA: TGCAGCGTTGGAGACTCATATAGCAATCAGCCCCAGCATTTT.

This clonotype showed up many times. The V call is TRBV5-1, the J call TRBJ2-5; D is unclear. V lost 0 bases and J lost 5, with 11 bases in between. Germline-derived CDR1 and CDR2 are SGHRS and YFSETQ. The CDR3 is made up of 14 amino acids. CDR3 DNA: TGCGCCAGCAGCTTGGTTCTTGGCCCTGAGACCCAGTACTTC. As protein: CASSLVLGPETQYF.

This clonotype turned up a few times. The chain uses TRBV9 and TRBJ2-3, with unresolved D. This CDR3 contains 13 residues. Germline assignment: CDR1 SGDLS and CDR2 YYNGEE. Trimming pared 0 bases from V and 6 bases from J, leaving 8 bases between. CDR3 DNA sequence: TGTGCCAGCAGCGTAGCGATCGGCGATACGCAGTATTTT. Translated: CASSVAIGDTQYF.

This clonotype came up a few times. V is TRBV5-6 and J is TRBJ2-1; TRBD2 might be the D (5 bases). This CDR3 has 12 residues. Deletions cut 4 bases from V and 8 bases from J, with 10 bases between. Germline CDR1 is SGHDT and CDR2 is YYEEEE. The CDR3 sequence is CASSVRGYEQFF. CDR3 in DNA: TGTGCCAGCAGCGTTAGAGGGTATGAGCAGTTCTTC.

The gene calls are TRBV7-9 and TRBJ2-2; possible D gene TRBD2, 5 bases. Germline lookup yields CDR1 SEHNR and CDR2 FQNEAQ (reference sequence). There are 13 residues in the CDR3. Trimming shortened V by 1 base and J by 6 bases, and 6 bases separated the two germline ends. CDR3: CASSLGEPGELFF. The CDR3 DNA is TGTGCCAGCAGCTTAGGGGAGCCCGGGGAGCTGTTTTTT.

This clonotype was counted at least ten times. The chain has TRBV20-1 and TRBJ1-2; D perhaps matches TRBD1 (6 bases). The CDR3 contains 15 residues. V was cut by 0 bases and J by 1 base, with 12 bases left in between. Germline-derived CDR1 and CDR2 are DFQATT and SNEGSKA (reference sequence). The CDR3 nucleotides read TGCAGTGCTAGAGAATGGACAGATGATAACTATGGCTACACCTTC. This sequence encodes CSAREWTDDNYGYTF.

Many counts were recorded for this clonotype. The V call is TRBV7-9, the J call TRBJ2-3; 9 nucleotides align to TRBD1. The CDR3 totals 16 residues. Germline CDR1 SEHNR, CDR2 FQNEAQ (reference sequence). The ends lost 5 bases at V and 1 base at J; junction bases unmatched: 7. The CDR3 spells CASSPLGQGGTDTQYF. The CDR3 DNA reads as TGTGCCAGCAGCCCGTTGGGACAGGGAGGCACAGATACGCAGTATTTT.

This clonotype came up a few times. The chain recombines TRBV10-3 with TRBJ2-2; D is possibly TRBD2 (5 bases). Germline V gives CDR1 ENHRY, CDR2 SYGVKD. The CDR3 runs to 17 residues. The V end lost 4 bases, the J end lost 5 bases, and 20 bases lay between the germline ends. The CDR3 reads CAISADPGPRTTGELFF. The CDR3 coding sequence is TGTGCCATCAGTGCTGATCCGGGCCCCCGGACTACCGGGGAGCTGTTTTTT.

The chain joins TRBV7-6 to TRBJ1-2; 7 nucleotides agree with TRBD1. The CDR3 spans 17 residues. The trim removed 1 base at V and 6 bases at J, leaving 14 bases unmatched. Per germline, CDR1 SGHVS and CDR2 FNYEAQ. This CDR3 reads CASSLGARRGQRDGYTF. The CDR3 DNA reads TGTGCCAGCAGCTTAGGTGCTAGGAGGGGGCAGAGGGATGGCTACACCTTC.

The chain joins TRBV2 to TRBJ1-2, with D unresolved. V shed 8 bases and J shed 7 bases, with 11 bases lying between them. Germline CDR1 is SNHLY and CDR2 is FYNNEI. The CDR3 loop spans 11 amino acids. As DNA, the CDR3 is TGTGCCAGCTCAGGACCCAGTGGCTACACCTTC. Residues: CASSGPSGYTF.

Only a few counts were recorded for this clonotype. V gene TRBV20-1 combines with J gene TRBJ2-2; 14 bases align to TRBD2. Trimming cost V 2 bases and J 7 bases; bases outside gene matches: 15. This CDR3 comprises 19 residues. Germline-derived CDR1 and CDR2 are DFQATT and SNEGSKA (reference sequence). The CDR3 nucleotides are TGCAGTGCTAGAAGACCCCTCGGGACTAGCGGGAGATCGGTCGGGGAGCTGTTTTTT. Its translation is CSARRPLGTSGRSVGELFF.

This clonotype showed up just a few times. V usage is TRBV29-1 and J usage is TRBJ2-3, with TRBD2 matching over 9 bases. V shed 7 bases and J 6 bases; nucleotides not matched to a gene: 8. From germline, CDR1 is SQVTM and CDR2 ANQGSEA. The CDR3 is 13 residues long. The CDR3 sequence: CSDVAGAWDTQYF. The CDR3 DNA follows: TGCAGCGACGTAGCGGGGGCGTGGGATACGCAGTATTTT.

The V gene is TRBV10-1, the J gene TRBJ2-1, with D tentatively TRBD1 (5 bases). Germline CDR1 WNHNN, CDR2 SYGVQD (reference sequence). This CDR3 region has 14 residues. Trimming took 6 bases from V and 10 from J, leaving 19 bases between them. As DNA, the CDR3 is TGCGCCAGCAGCGCGGCAGGGAAGCTGGGGGAGCAGTTCTTC. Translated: CASSAAGKLGEQFF.

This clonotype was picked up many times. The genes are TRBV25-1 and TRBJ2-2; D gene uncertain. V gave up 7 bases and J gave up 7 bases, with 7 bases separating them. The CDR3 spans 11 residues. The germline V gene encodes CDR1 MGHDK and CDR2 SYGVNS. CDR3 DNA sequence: TGTGCCAGCACCTTACACGGGGAGCTGTTTTTT. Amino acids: CASTLHGELFF.

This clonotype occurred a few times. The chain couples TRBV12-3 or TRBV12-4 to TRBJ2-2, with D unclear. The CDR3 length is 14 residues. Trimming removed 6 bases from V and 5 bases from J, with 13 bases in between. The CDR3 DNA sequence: TGTGCCAGCAGCCCCACGGTAGTGACCGGGGAGCTGTTTTTT. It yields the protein CASSPTVVTGELFF.

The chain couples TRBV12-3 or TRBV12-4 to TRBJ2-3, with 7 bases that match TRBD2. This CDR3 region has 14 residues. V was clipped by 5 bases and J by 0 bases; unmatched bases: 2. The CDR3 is CASSNSGSTDTQYF. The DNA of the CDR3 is TGTGCCAGCAGTAATAGCGGGAGCACAGATACGCAGTATTTT.

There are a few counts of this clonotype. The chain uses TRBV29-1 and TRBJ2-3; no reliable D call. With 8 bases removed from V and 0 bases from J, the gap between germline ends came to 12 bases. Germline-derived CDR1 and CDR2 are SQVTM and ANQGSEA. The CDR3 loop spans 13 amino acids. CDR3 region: CSSCRASTDTQYF. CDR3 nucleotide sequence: TGCAGCTCTTGCAGAGCTAGCACAGATACGCAGTATTTT.

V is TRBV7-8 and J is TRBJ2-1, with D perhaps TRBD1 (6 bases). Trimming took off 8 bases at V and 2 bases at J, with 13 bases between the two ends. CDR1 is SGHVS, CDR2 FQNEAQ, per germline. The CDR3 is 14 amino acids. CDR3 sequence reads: CASGDRSPYNEQFF. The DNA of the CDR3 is TGTGCCAGCGGAGACAGGAGCCCCTACAATGAGCAGTTCTTC.

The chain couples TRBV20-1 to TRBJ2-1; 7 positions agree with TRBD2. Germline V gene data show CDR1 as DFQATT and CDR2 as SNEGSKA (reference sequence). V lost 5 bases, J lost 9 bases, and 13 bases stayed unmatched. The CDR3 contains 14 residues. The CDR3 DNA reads TGCAGTGCTCCGGGGGAGGAGCGGGAAAGTGAGCAGTTCTTC. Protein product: CSAPGEERESEQFF.